The sequence of this TCR beta chain was determined in a study of T-cell memory formation after mild COVID-19. This clonotype was picked up a small number of times. Its antigen is not identified. Germline CDR1 SNHLY, CDR2 FYNNEI. This CDR3 is 16 amino acids long. V was trimmed by 6 bases and J by 0 bases, leaving 12 bases between them. Researchers used 5'RACE with constant-segment primers to make TCR alpha and TCR beta cDNA libraries that carry sample barcodes and UMIs. TCRdb analysed the 5' RACE reads with MiXCR anew, one entry per CDR3 protein. The top ten hold 10% to 15% of the sample, which has approximately 450,000 distinct CDR3 sequences, 18% seen once. Findings of the study overall: Pre-infection memory held some responding clones, suggesting pre-existing cross-reactive T cells responded.

Sequencing used PBMCs or a T cell subset sorted from them (not recorded which). The TCR comes from an adult woman who had mild COVID-19 (a few samples of this study predate the infection). Cell type and time point are not known. V and J are TRBV2 and TRBJ1-6, with D unclear. The CDR3 loop is CASRIDGSSYNSPLHF. For the CDR3, the DNA is TGTGCCAGCAGAATTGACGGAAGCTCCTATAATTCACCCCTCCACTTT.